One sample yielded the 12 T cell receptor beta chains listed below, sequenced in a study of CD8+CD57+ T cells in acquired aplastic anemia. Patients included in sequencing had previously demonstrated CD8+CD57+ cell expansion by flow cytometry. The use of genomic DNA as template underpinned the TCR beta VDJ and CDR3 profiling. TCRdb independently ran MiXCR on the reads; one entry per CDR3 protein. The sample lists some 150,000 distinct CDR3 sequences, under 55% occurring once. Sequenced input: sorted CD4+, CD8+, or CD8+CD57+ T cells (not recorded which) from PBMCs. The receptors shown here come from a human donor with aplastic anemia.

The CDR3 nucleotides read TGTGCCATCAGTGATGTTATGGACAATGACTATGGCTACACCTTC. This sequence encodes CAISDVMDNDYGYTF. The chain links TRBV10-3 to TRBJ1-2, with a tentative D call TRBD1 (5 bases). The V gene's germline CDR1 is ENHRY and CDR2 SYGVKD. CDR3 length equals 15 residues. Trimming pared 3 bases from V and 3 bases from J, leaving 14 bases between.

The J gene is TRBJ2-1, the V gene TRBV24-1; 10 bases match TRBD2. The V gene end was trimmed by 1 base and the J gene end by 8 bases; junction bases not matched to a gene: 7. Germline V gene sequence: CDR1 KGHDR, CDR2 SFDVKD. This CDR3 contains 16 residues. The DNA of the CDR3 is TGTGCCACCAGTGATTTAGACCTAGCGGGAGTCGATGAGCAGTTCTTC. Protein sequence: CATSDLDLAGVDEQFF.

Many counts were recorded for this clonotype. The J gene is TRBJ2-1, the V gene TRBV29-1; 11 bases agree with TRBD2. CDR3 length: 16 amino acids. The V gene's germline CDR1 is SQVTM and CDR2 ANQGSEA. Unmatched junction bases numbered 7, after V lost 5 bases and J lost 1 base. The CDR3 is CSVTSGGSISYNEQFF. The CDR3 bases are TGCAGCGTTACTAGCGGGGGATCCATATCCTACAATGAGCAGTTCTTC.

The chain joins TRBV2 to TRBJ1-5; D is possibly TRBD1 (5 bases). Germline loops: CDR1 SNHLY, CDR2 FYNNEI. Trimming stripped 11 bases from V and 0 bases from J, with 17 bases between. The CDR3 has 15 residues. The CDR3 nucleotides read TGTGCCTTACAGGCATCCCTATATAGCAATCAGCCCCAGCATTTT. It codes for CALQASLYSNQPQHF.

The V call is TRBV7-2, the J call TRBJ2-5; 7 bases agree with TRBD2. There are 15 residues in the CDR3. V gave up 5 bases and J gave up 3 bases; unmatched junction bases: 9. Looked up from germline, CDR1 is SGHTA and CDR2 is FQGNSA. The chain's CDR3 is CASSPSLLAEETQYF. The CDR3 nucleotides read TGTGCCAGCAGCCCCTCTCTCCTAGCGGAAGAGACCCAGTACTTC.

The J gene is TRBJ2-1, the V gene TRBV25-1, with D possibly being TRBD1 (6 bases). The V end was cut by 5 bases, the J end by 7 bases, with 18 bases between. Germline CDR1 and CDR2: MGHDK and SYGVNS. This CDR3 is built from 15 residues. The CDR3 nucleotides read TGTGCCAGCAGTACCGCTCTCGGACAGAGGAATGAGCAGTTCTTC. Protein product: CASSTALGQRNEQFF.

In this sample, this clonotype turned up once. This CDR3 reads CATSDFGDGQETQYF. The CDR3 nucleotides read TGTGCCACCAGTGATTTTGGGGACGGCCAAGAGACCCAGTACTTC. The chain is built from TRBV24-1 and TRBJ2-5, with D possibly being TRBD1 or TRBD2 (5 bases each). V shed 1 base and J shed 1 base, with 9 bases lying between them. The CDR3 is 15 residues long. The germline gives CDR1 KGHDR, CDR2 SFDVKD.

This clonotype has only a few counts. Given a much more abundant clone one base away, this may be a read error. V gene TRBV28 combines with J gene TRBJ1-2; 8 bases match TRBD1. The CDR3 spans 14 residues. CDR1 is MDHEN, CDR2 SYDVKM, per germline. This CDR3 is CASSPPHRGGGYAF. CDR3 nucleotides: TGTGCCAGCAGTCCCCCCCACAGGGGGGGAGGCTACGCCTTC.

This chain links TRBV29-1 with TRBJ2-7; possibly TRBD2 for D (7 bases). Germline values: CDR1 SQVTM, CDR2 ANQGSEA. CDR3 length equals 14 residues. V gave up 4 bases and J gave up 4 bases, with 17 bases separating them. The CDR3: CSVAAVRGGYEQYF. The CDR3 DNA follows: TGCAGCGTTGCCGCGGTGAGGGGGGGTTACGAGCAGTACTTC.

This clonotype was found once. The rearrangement joins TRBV24-1 to TRBJ2-2; 8 bases line up with TRBD2. In germline, CDR1 is KGHDR, CDR2 SFDVKD. CDR3 length equals 16 residues. The trim removed 7 bases at V and 1 base at J, leaving 7 bases unmatched. DNA of the CDR3: TGTGCCACCAGAAGCCCGGGACTAGAGAACACCGGGGAGCTGTTTTTT. It encodes CATRSPGLENTGELFF.

J is TRBJ2-1 and V is TRBV10-3; 9 bases fit TRBD2. This CDR3 has 16 amino acids. Germline V gene lookup returns CDR1 ENHRY and CDR2 SYGVKD. The J segment lost 2 bases and the V segment lost 2 bases, leaving 4 bases of the junction unmatched. The CDR3 reads CAISESGGGAYNEQFF. Written as DNA, the CDR3 is TGTGCCATCAGTGAGAGTGGCGGGGGGGCCTACAATGAGCAGTTCTTC.

The rearrangement joins TRBV7-9 to TRBJ2-5; the D gene is possibly TRBD1 (5 bases). The CDR3 consists of 12 residues. Trimming pared 1 base from V and 7 bases from J, leaving 7 bases between. Germline V CDR1 and CDR2: SEHNR, FQNEAQ (reference sequence). The DNA of the CDR3 is TGTGCCAGCAGCTTAGACAGGCGGACCCAGTACTTC. Protein product: CASSLDRRTQYF.